This entry features one T cell receptor beta chain sequence. This clone was detected a few times. Its target antigen remains unknown. No base quality values were provided; no much bigger clone lies one nucleotide off. Looking up the germline V gene yields CDR1 MNHEY and CDR2 SVGAGI. Unmatched junction bases come to 4, with V trimmed by 2 bases and J by 5 bases. The CDR3 has 15 amino acids, counting the end cysteine and phenylalanine. Only CDR3 DNA is held: 45 bases, read in frame from base 1. These data come from a study of OX40 agonist ivuxolimab in advanced cancers. Some background on the complete study: The costimulatory receptor OX40 (CD134) was targeted by ivuxolimab, a fully human IgG2 agonistic monoclonal antibody. Patients were allowed to have had prior anti-PD-1, anti-PD-L1 or anti-CTLA-4 therapy, and more than 35% of the dose-escalation patients had been treated with checkpoint inhibitors. Intravenous ivuxolimab was administered to patients every 2 weeks at six dose levels: 0.01, 0.1, 0.3, 1.5, 3 and 10 mg/kg. The paper reports the monotherapy dose-escalation portion (N = 52 patients) of the phase I ivuxolimab trial. Partial responses were achieved by three dose-escalation patients, of whom one had hepatocellular carcinoma and two had cutaneous melanoma. Of the roughly 54 patients in dose escalation, approximately 20 had hepatocellular carcinoma, about 15 had melanoma, 9 had renal cell carcinoma and 9 had head and neck cancer. In the dose-escalation cohort, 82.7% of patients were male, and the mean age was around 65 years with a range of roughly 20 to 79. Peripheral TCRbeta sequencing aimed to test whether ivuxolimab altered TCR sequence diversity and caused clonal T-cell expansion.

To sequence the TCRbeta CDR3 region, genomic DNA was isolated from the sorted cells. TCRbeta CDR3 regions were sequenced using the immunoSEQ Assay. This is the immuneACCESS table as TCRdb keeps it, with only in-frame sequences that have V and J called. A part of the clones is gone; compared with another copy, unresolved V genes explain less than half, and the rest is unexplained. This sample lists 99,000 or so clones; 85% to 95% were detected once. The top ten clonotypes cover around 0.25% of the sample. General findings and caveats noted by the study authors: Clonal expansion of both CD4+ and CD8+ blood T cells was observed from baseline to week 6 at doses 0.1 to 3.0 mg/kg. Low levels of normalized T-cell clonal expansion were also seen in some patients who did not respond. Which antigens the clonally expanded peripheral T cells were specific for was not determined. In the 0.1-3.0 mg/kg groups, partial responders were among the patients with the lowest normalized peripheral clonal expansion, particularly in CD8+ T cells. On average, CD8+ T cells showed more expanded clones than CD4+ T cells after ivuxolimab.

The trial excluded patients who had a history of autoimmune disease or who were on systemic immunosuppression. In every dose cohort, peripheral blood was drawn for TCR sequencing at baseline, cycle 4 day 1, and cycle 7 day 1. Samples came from an open-label, multicenter, first-in-human phase I dose-escalation trial of ivuxolimab. Adults with locally advanced or metastatic head and neck squamous cell, hepatocellular, melanoma or renal cell carcinoma were enrolled in the trial. Before TCR sequencing, CD4+ T cells and CD8+ T cells from peripheral blood were sorted into separate populations. Sequences were derived from CD4+ or CD8+ T cells sorted from blood, sampled in a trial of the OX40 agonist ivuxolimab. The TCR sequence derives from an adult with an advanced solid tumor such as melanoma, head and neck, liver or kidney cancer. The chain was built from TRBV6-5 and TRBJ2-5; TRBD2 aligns with 11 central bases. The CDR3 protein sequence reads: CASSYKSSGRETQYF. The DNA reads TGTGCCAGCAGTTACAAGTCTAGCGGGAGGGAGACCCAGTACTTC.